Below, 27 T cell receptor beta chains from the same sample are listed, as sequenced in a study of blood T cell repertoires in COVID-19. The table came from immunoSEQ multiplex PCR; TCRdb's copy has only in-frame clones and leaves some out. The profile shows 20,000 to 25,000 clones, around 89% of them singletons. Source material: peripheral blood. Receptor source: a human donor in a cohort sampled during active COVID-19.

This chain links TRBV2 with TRBJ1-6; possibly TRBD1 for D (5 bases). Trimming cost V 5 bases and J 4 bases, with 15 bases left between them. Germline V gene sequence: CDR1 SNHLY, CDR2 FYNNEI. The CDR3 runs 16 residues. This CDR3 reads CASSLTRGGYNSPLHF. CDR3 DNA: TGTGCCAGCAGTTTAACCCGCGGGGGGTATAATTCACCCCTCCACTTT.

The chain uses TRBV7-9 and TRBJ2-5; TRBD1 matches 8 bases. The CDR3 loop spans 16 amino acids. Unmatched junction bases numbered 10, after V lost 5 bases and J lost 2 bases. The V gene's germline CDR1 is SEHNR and CDR2 FQNEAQ (reference sequence). The CDR3, as DNA: TGTGCCAGCAGCGTGACCGGGACAGGAGTACAAGAGACCCAGTACTTC. It yields the protein CASSVTGTGVQETQYF.

The V and J genes are TRBV27 and TRBJ2-1; TRBD2 matches 11 bases. The junction had 7 bases not matched to a gene; V was cut back by 3 bases and J by 0 bases. In germline, CDR1 is MNHEY, CDR2 SMNVEV (reference sequence). CDR3 length equals 18 residues. The CDR3 protein is CASSFLAGGPSSYNEQFF. The CDR3 DNA is TGTGCCAGCAGTTTTTTAGCGGGAGGGCCCAGCTCCTACAATGAGCAGTTCTTC.

The V and J genes are TRBV6-5 and TRBJ2-1, with 8 bases aligning to TRBD2. Germline-derived CDR1 and CDR2 are MNHEY and SVGAGI. The CDR3 runs to 14 residues. J lost 8 bases, V lost 11 bases, and 14 bases had no gene match. The CDR3 region is CAVRTAGVGDEQFF. The CDR3 coding sequence is TGTGCCGTCAGGACAGCGGGAGTTGGGGATGAGCAGTTCTTC.

The chain employs TRBV6-5 and TRBJ2-3; 7 bases are a match to TRBD2. The CDR3 is 13 amino acids. Germline V gene lookup returns CDR1 MNHEY and CDR2 SVGAGI. Unmatched junction bases numbered 3, after V lost 8 bases and J lost 1 base. CDR3 coding DNA: TGTGCCAGCCGCACTAGCGGCACAGATACGCAGTATTTT. Translated, it gives CASRTSGTDTQYF.

The rearrangement uses TRBV13 and TRBJ1-2; 7 nucleotides align to TRBD1. V shed 5 bases, J shed 3 bases, and the junction held 12 bases outside the gene matches. Germline V CDR1 and CDR2: PRHDT, FYEKMQ (reference sequence). This CDR3 has 16 amino acids. CDR3 nucleotide sequence: TGTGCCAGCAGCCCTCCCGACAGGGTAGAAGACTATGGCTACACCTTC. Amino acid sequence: CASSPPDRVEDYGYTF.

This rearrangement joins TRBV27 to TRBJ2-7, with 8 bases lining up with TRBD1. Germline-derived CDR1 and CDR2 are MNHEY and SMNVEV (reference sequence). Losses at the gene ends were 6 bases for V and 1 base for J; bases not matched to a gene: 8. This CDR3 region has 15 residues. CDR3 loop: CASREAGTGSYEQYF. CDR3 DNA sequence: TGTGCCAGCAGAGAAGCCGGGACAGGTTCCTACGAGCAGTACTTC.

J is TRBJ1-2 and V is TRBV7-9; D uncertain. V was pared by 0 bases and J by 6 bases, with 8 bases between. In germline, CDR1 is SEHNR, CDR2 FQNEAQ (reference sequence). The CDR3 spans 13 residues. The CDR3 nucleotides are TGTGCCAGCAGCTTAGCCCGTGGGCATGGCTACACCTTC. It encodes CASSLARGHGYTF.

The chain joins TRBV6-5 to TRBJ2-7; possible D gene TRBD1, 6 bases. Deletions cut 10 bases from V and 4 bases from J, with 14 bases between. The CDR3 is made up of 12 amino acids. CDR1 and CDR2 (germline): MNHEY, SVGAGI. CDR3 region: CATQGEGYEQYF. Here the CDR3 DNA reads TGTGCCACACAGGGAGAAGGATACGAGCAGTACTTC.

The chain couples TRBV19 to TRBJ1-4; 9 nucleotides agree with TRBD1. From germline, CDR1 is LNHDA and CDR2 SQIVND (reference sequence). The trim removed 6 bases at V and 8 bases at J, leaving 13 bases unmatched. This CDR3 is 16 amino acids long. CDR3 amino acids: CASRPRAQGAEEKLFF. The CDR3, as DNA: TGTGCCAGTAGACCGAGGGCACAGGGGGCGGAGGAAAAACTGTTTTTT. The full variable domain, with the rest looked up from reference TRBV19 and TRBJ1-4, is DGGITQSPKYLFRKEGQNVTLSCEQNLNHDAMYWYRQDPGQGLRLIYYSQIVNDFQKGDIAEGYSVSREKKESFPLTVTSAQKNPTAFYLCASRPRAQGAEEKLFFGSGTQLSVL.

This chain joins TRBV7-9 and TRBJ1-1; no reliable D call. Trimming took off 2 bases at V and 1 base at J, with 5 bases between the two ends. The CDR3 length is 13 residues. CDR1 and CDR2 (germline): SEHNR, FQNEAQ (reference sequence). As DNA, the CDR3 is TGTGCCAGCAGCTTAAGACAGAACACTGAAGCTTTCTTT. Protein sequence: CASSLRQNTEAFF.

The chain is built from TRBV6-5 and TRBJ2-7; TRBD2 aligns across 7 bases. The germline gives CDR1 MNHEY, CDR2 SVGAGI. After removal of 7 bases from V and 4 bases from J, the junction contained 10 bases not matched to a gene. The CDR3 totals 14 residues. CDR3 protein: CASTPGRGLYEQYF. DNA for the CDR3: TGTGCCAGCACCCCAGGGAGGGGACTTTACGAGCAGTACTTC.

The chain links TRBV19 to TRBJ2-7; 7 nucleotides match TRBD1. Unmatched junction bases numbered 7, after V lost 8 bases and J lost 6 bases. Germline V CDR1 and CDR2: LNHDA, SQIVND (reference sequence). This CDR3 region has 12 residues. The DNA for the CDR3 is TGTGCCAGTTTGTCAGGGGGTGGCGAGCAGTACTTC. Translation: CASLSGGGEQYF.

The chain joins TRBV6-5 to TRBJ1-5; 9 bases are a match to TRBD1. Trimming removed 0 bases from V and 6 bases from J; junction bases left unmatched: 3. Germline CDR1 is MNHEY and CDR2 is SVGAGI. The CDR3 has 15 amino acids. CDR3 coding DNA: TGTGCCAGCAGTTACTCGCACAGGGGGCGTCAGCCCCAGCATTTT. The encoded protein is CASSYSHRGRQPQHF.

V and J are TRBV18 and TRBJ2-3; 7 nucleotides align to TRBD2. The CDR3 is made up of 15 amino acids. The V and J ends lost 0 bases and 7 bases, in that order; junction bases with no gene match: 7. The germline V gene has CDR1 KGHSH and CDR2 LQKENI. CDR3 bases: TGTGCCAGCTCACCACCGCGGGGGATTGTAAATACGCAGTATTTT. This gives the protein CASSPPRGIVNTQYF.

This chain joins TRBV19 and TRBJ1-2, with 8 positions matching TRBD1. The CDR3 has 18 amino acids. V gave up 5 bases and J gave up 0 bases; unmatched junction bases: 14. Germline CDR1 is LNHDA and CDR2 is SQIVND (reference sequence). CDR3 amino acids: CASSQRLPGQATNYGYTF. The CDR3, as DNA: TGTGCCAGTAGTCAAAGACTTCCGGGACAGGCCACTAACTATGGCTACACCTTC. The full variable domain, rest sourced from reference TRBV19 and TRBJ1-2, is DGGITQSPKYLFRKEGQNVTLSCEQNLNHDAMYWYRQDPGQGLRLIYYSQIVNDFQKGDIAEGYSVSREKKESFPLTVTSAQKNPTAFYLCASSQRLPGQATNYGYTFGSGTRLTVV.

The chain links TRBV3-1 (or the pseudogene TRBV3-2) to TRBJ2-2, with TRBD1 as a possible D gene (5 bases). In germline, CDR1 is LGHDT, CDR2 YNNKEL (reference sequence). Trimming pared 4 bases from V and 7 bases from J, leaving 10 bases between. The CDR3 is made up of 13 amino acids. The CDR3 protein is CASSLNRLGELFF. CDR3 DNA: TGTGCCAGCAGCCTCAACAGGCTCGGGGAGCTGTTTTTT.

V usage is TRBV4-1 and J usage is TRBJ2-7; 11 bases agree with TRBD2. The junction had 8 bases not matched to a gene; V was cut back by 5 bases and J by 5 bases. In germline, CDR1 is MGHRA, CDR2 YSYEKL. The CDR3 covers 15 residues. The CDR3 DNA sequence: TGCGCCAGCAGCAGCCGACTAGCGGGAAACGACGAGCAGTACTTC. This encodes CASSSRLAGNDEQYF.

This clone is labeled as medium-sized. The chain couples TRBV2 to TRBJ2-3; 7 nucleotides align to TRBD2. The CDR3 loop spans 18 amino acids. Germline CDR1 is SNHLY and CDR2 is FYNNEI. V lost 8 bases to trimming and J lost 4 bases; unmatched junction nucleotides: 21. CDR3 residues: CASGTSAVVERWADTQYF. In DNA form, the CDR3 reads TGTGCCAGCGGTACTAGCGCGGTAGTCGAACGGTGGGCAGATACGCAGTATTTT.

The chain recombines TRBV29-1 with TRBJ2-3; no definite D call. The CDR3 extends over 12 amino acids. Between the trimmed V and J ends, which lost 6 bases and 4 bases, there was a span of 11 bases. CDR1 and CDR2 (germline): SQVTM, ANQGSEA. The CDR3 DNA is TGCAGCGTAGCCTTTACCGCAGATACGCAGTATTTT. Its protein is CSVAFTADTQYF.

The V and J genes are TRBV4-1 and TRBJ2-2, with D hard to call. Germline values: CDR1 MGHRA, CDR2 YSYEKL. Trimming shortened V by 1 base and J by 0 bases, and 9 bases separated the two germline ends. This CDR3 has 16 amino acids. In DNA form, the CDR3 reads TGCGCCAGCAGCCAAGTGGCTAGAGCGAACACCGGGGAGCTGTTTTTT. It codes for CASSQVARANTGELFF.

This chain joins TRBV5-6 and TRBJ2-7, with D possibly being TRBD2 (6 bases). V lost 5 bases, J lost 2 bases, and 14 bases lay in between. The germline V gene has CDR1 SGHDT and CDR2 YYEEEE. This CDR3 region has 14 residues. CDR3 region: CASSSGGTPYEQYF. Here the CDR3 DNA reads TGTGCCAGCAGTTCTGGAGGGACCCCCTACGAGCAGTACTTC.

The chain couples TRBV5-4 to TRBJ1-2; TRBD1 matches at 7 bases. V lost 0 bases and J lost 5; bases outside the gene matches: 7. The CDR3 is 15 amino acids. From germline, CDR1 is SGHNT and CDR2 YYREEE (reference sequence). CDR3 region: CASSLDVTGTYGYTF. CDR3 sequence (DNA): TGTGCCAGCAGCTTGGATGTGACAGGGACATATGGCTACACCTTC.

The chain couples TRBV9 to TRBJ1-2; 10 bases agree with TRBD1. The V and J ends lost 0 bases and 6 bases, in that order; junction bases with no gene match: 11. Germline CDR1 is SGDLS and CDR2 is YYNGEE. The CDR3 is made up of 17 amino acids. CDR3 sequence reads: CASSVGKRGTGVDGYTF. The CDR3 DNA is TGTGCCAGCAGCGTAGGGAAGAGGGGGACAGGGGTGGATGGCTACACCTTC.

This chain joins TRBV2 and TRBJ1-3; D is possibly TRBD1 (5 bases). Germline CDR1 is SNHLY and CDR2 is FYNNEI. The CDR3 is 15 amino acids. Trimming stripped 2 bases from V and 4 bases from J, with 12 bases between. CDR3 sequence: CASSESPGLGNTIYF. CDR3 DNA sequence: TGTGCCAGCAGTGAAAGCCCAGGGCTCGGAAACACCATATATTTT.

V is TRBV28 and J is TRBJ1-3; D remains unclear. The germline V gene has CDR1 MDHEN and CDR2 SYDVKM. V shed 2 bases and J shed 3 bases, with 14 bases lying between them. This CDR3 region has 16 residues. The CDR3 nucleotides read TGTGCCAGCAGTTTAGCCTCCGAGGGAGGTGGAAACACCATATATTTT. Protein: CASSLASEGGGNTIYF. Combining the CDR3 with reference TRBV28 and TRBJ1-3 gives the whole variable domain DVKVTQSSRYLVKRTGEKVFLECVQDMDHENMFWYRQDPGLGLRLIYFSYDVKMKEKGDIPEGYSVSREKKERFSLILESASTNQTSMYLCASSLASEGGGNTIYFGEGSWLTVV.

This chain joins TRBV6-5 and TRBJ1-2; 9 nucleotides match TRBD1. Germline assignment: CDR1 MNHEY and CDR2 SVGAGI. The V and J ends lost 7 bases and 4 bases, in that order; junction bases with no gene match: 7. This CDR3 has 14 amino acids. CDR3 region: CASITGGRFYGYTF. Here the CDR3 DNA reads TGTGCCAGCATTACAGGGGGCCGCTTCTATGGCTACACCTTC.